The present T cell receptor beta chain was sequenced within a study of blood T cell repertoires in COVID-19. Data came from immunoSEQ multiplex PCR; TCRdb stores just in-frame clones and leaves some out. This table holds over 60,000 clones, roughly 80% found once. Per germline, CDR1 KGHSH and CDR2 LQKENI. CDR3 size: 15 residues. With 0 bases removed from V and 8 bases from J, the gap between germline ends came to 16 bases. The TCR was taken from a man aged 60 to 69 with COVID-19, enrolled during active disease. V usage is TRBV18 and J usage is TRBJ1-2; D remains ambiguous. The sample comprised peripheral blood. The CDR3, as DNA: TGTGCCAGCTCACCACCGTCTGTTGGAGCGGGCGGCTACACCTTC. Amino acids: CASSPPSVGAGGYTF.